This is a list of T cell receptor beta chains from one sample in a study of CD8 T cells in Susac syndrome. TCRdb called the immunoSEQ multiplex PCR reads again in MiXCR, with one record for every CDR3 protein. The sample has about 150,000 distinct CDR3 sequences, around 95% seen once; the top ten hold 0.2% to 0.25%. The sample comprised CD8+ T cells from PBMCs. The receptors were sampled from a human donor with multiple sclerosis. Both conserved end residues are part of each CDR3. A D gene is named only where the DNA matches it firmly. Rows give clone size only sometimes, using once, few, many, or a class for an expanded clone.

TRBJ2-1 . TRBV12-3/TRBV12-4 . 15 TGTGCCAGCAGTTTTGAGGGTGAGGGGGTCCTTGAGCAGTTCTTC CASSFEGEGVLEQFF
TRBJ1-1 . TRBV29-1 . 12 TGCAGCGCCGGAACGGGCGGCACTGAAGCTTTCTTT CSAGTGGTEAFF
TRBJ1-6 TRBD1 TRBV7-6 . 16 TGTGCCAGCAGCTTAGGAACCGGGACAGGAAATTCACCCCTCCACTTT CASSLGTGTGNSPLHF
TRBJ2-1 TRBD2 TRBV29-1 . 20 TGCAGCGCCGGGACTAGCGGGGGCCTCTTGAGCCGAAGCTCCTACAATGAGCAGTTCTTC CSAGTSGGLLSRSSYNEQFF
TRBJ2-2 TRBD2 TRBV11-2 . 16 TGTGCCATCCCACGGGGGGACCGACTACACACCGGGGAGCTGTTTTTT CAIPRGDRLHTGELFF
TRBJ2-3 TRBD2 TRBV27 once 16 TGTGCCAGCAGTTTAACCCTAGCGGGGGGCACAGATACGCAGTATTTT CASSLTLAGGTDTQYF
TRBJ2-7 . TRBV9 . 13 TGTGCCAGCAGCGTCTCTGGGGTCCACGAGCAGTACTTC CASSVSGVHEQYF
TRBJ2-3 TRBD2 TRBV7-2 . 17 TGTGCCAGCAGCTGGGTTTGGCGGGGGGGCCCCCAAGATACGCAGTATTTT CASSWVWRGGPQDTQYF
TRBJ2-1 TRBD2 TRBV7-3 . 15 TGTGCCAGCAGCTTACTCCGGGGGGGCGACAATGAGCAGTTCTTC CASSLLRGGDNEQFF
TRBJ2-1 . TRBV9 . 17 TGTGCCAGCAGCGTAGCAGCATCAGCAAGCTCCTACAATGAGCAGTTCTTC CASSVAASASSYNEQFF
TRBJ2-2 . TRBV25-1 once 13 TGTGCCAGCTTCGGACTGACCACCGGGGAGCTGTTTTTT CASFGLTTGELFF
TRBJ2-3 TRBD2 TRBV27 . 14 TGTGCCAGCATTAGCGGGGGGGACACAGATACGCAGTATTTT CASISGGDTDTQYF
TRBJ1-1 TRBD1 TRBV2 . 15 TGTGCCAGCTCCCCCGACAGGGGGATGAACACTGAAGCTTTCTTT CASSPDRGMNTEAFF
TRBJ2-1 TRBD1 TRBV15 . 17 TGTGCCACCAGACGCTCCACCGGGACAGCATCCTACAATGAGCAGTTCTTC CATRRSTGTASYNEQFF
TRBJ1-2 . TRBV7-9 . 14 TGTGCCAGCAGCTTGGGGAAAGATAACTATGGCTACACCTTC CASSLGKDNYGYTF
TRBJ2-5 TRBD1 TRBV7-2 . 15 TGTGCCAGCAGCGCTTACAGGGGGCGCCGGGAGACCCAGTACTTC CASSAYRGRRETQYF
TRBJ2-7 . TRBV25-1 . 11 TGTGCCAGCGGACCTGAATACGAGCAGTACTTC CASGPEYEQYF
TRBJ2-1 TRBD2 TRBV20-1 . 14 TGCAGTGCCCGGACTAGCGGGATGGGGTCGGAGCAGTTCTTC CSARTSGMGSEQFF
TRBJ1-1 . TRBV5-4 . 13 TGTGCCAGCAGCTACGGGGTTGACACTGAAGCTTTCTTT CASSYGVDTEAFF
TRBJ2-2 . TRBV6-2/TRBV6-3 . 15 TGTGCCAGCAGTTACCGCGGGCAAAACACCGGGGAGCTGTTTTTT CASSYRGQNTGELFF
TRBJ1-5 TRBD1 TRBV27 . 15 TGTGCCAGCAGTCGACAGGCAGGGGGCCGTCAGCCCCAGCATTTT CASSRQAGGRQPQHF
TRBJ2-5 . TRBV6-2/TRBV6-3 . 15 TGTGCCAGCAACCTACCCGACGGGGCGGCGGAGACCCAGTACTTC CASNLPDGAAETQYF
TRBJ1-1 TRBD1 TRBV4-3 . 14 TGCGCCAGCAGCCAAACAGGGGCGACCACTGAAGCTTTCTTT CASSQTGATTEAFF
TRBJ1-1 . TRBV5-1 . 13 TGCGCCACCAACCCCCAAGGGGGTACTGAAGCTTTCTTT CATNPQGGTEAFF